Each of the 4 T cell receptor beta chains below was sequenced from the same sample in a study of T cell changes during pregnancy in multiple sclerosis. Sequenced by immunoSEQ multiplex PCR; TCRdb stores in-frame clones only, minus some. The sample carries some 58,000 clones, about 96% recorded once. Material: CD8+ T cells from peripheral blood mononuclear cells, obtained after pregnancy. All receptors come from a female donor with multiple sclerosis, enrolled in a pregnancy study.

The chain couples TRBV7-9 to TRBJ2-1, with D uncertain. V lost 6 bases to trimming and J lost 0 bases, with 12 bases between them. Germline V CDR1 and CDR2: SEHNR, FQNEAQ (reference sequence). The CDR3 consists of 15 residues. The CDR3 protein is CASRGGGSSYNEQFF. CDR3 sequence (DNA): TGTGCCAGCAGAGGCGGCGGAAGCTCCTACAATGAGCAGTTCTTC.

This chain joins TRBV19 and TRBJ1-1; 9 bases are shared with TRBD1. After removal of 2 bases from V and 4 bases from J, the junction contained 8 bases not matched to a gene. CDR1 and CDR2 from the germline V gene are LNHDA and SQIVND (reference sequence). The CDR3 has 16 amino acids. CDR3 DNA: TGTGCCAGTAGTATACCGGGACAGGGTTTGGGCACTGAAGCTTTCTTT. As protein: CASSIPGQGLGTEAFF.

The chain has TRBV6-5 and TRBJ2-7; D uncertain. V was shortened by 6 bases and J by 0 bases, with 9 bases between the two germline ends. Germline V gene lookup returns CDR1 MNHEY and CDR2 SVGAGI. The length of the CDR3 is 13 residues. This chain's CDR3 is CASREPSSYEQYF. The CDR3 DNA is TGTGCCAGCAGGGAGCCGAGCTCCTACGAGCAGTACTTC.

In its sample, this clone was seen once. The chain carries TRBV10-3 and TRBJ2-2; D is unresolved. Germline V gene lookup returns CDR1 ENHRY and CDR2 SYGVKD. CDR3 size: 13 residues. Between the trimmed V and J ends, which lost 6 bases and 1 base, there was a span of 6 bases. The DNA for the CDR3 is TGTGCCATCAGCGCAGGGAACACCGGGGAGCTGTTTTTT. As protein: CAISAGNTGELFF.